This passage covers 27 T cell receptor beta chains from one sample sequenced in a study of shared clonotypes between healthy human individuals (dated by TCRdb to the early 2020s). Preparation of the library involved the immunoSEQ multiplex PCR assay. TCRdb obtained this table from immuneACCESS and retained in-frame rearrangements with V and J assigned. These tables miss some clones; where compared with another copy, unresolved V genes account for less than half of the shortfall, and the remainder is unexplained. The sample table contains some 360,000 clones; only one count was recorded for 70% to 75% of them. The biggest ten clones account for 10% of the sample. Sequencing was carried out using memory CD4+ T cells sorted from blood. The sample's cell subset or site, from its label and the paper: CD45RA-negative fraction. The receptors were gathered from a man aged 30 to 45 in good health.

By sample share, this clone is medium-sized (0.01 to 0.1%). This chain's CDR3 is CASSFTGGGEKLFF. DNA for the CDR3: TGCGCCAGCAGCTTCACGGGGGGTGGCGAAAAACTGTTTTTT. The chain is built from TRBV5-1 and TRBJ1-4, with D possibly matching TRBD1 (5 bases). Germline values: CDR1 SGHRS, CDR2 YFSETQ. V shed 2 bases and J shed 8 bases, with 13 bases lying between them. This CDR3 contains 14 residues.

This clone occurred a few times. The chain recombines TRBV27 with TRBJ1-2, with TRBD1 identical over 8 bases. Unmatched junction bases numbered 5, after V lost 4 bases and J lost 4 bases. The CDR3 loop spans 14 amino acids. The germline CDR1 and CDR2 sequences are MNHEY and SMNVEV (reference sequence). CDR3 bases: TGTGCCAGCAGTTCTGACAGGGGAGGCTATGGCTACACCTTC. Translation gives CASSSDRGGYGYTF.

The V and J genes are TRBV7-8 and TRBJ2-7; possible D gene TRBD2, 5 bases. V shed 4 bases and J shed 4 bases, with 14 bases lying between them. Per germline, CDR1 SGHVS and CDR2 FQNEAQ. CDR3 length: 14 residues. CDR3 region: CASSSPRTLYEQYF. The CDR3 nucleotides are TGTGCCAGCAGCTCCCCGCGGACTCTGTACGAGCAGTACTTC.

The chain combines TRBV7-9 with TRBJ2-3; D is unresolved. Trimming left V 2 bases short and J 3 bases short, with 6 bases between. Germline V gives CDR1 SEHNR, CDR2 FQNEAQ (reference sequence). The CDR3 totals 13 residues. The CDR3 here is CASSLFGTDTQYF. CDR3 coding DNA: TGTGCCAGCAGCTTATTCGGAACAGATACGCAGTATTTT.

This chain connects TRBV2 to TRBJ2-1, with D tentatively TRBD2 (5 bases). Germline assignment: CDR1 SNHLY and CDR2 FYNNEI. The CDR3 has 12 residues. V lost 7 bases, J lost 9 bases, and 13 bases lay in between. The CDR3 bases are TGTGCCAGCAAAGAGGGAGAGGTTGAGCAGTTCTTC. This translates into CASKEGEVEQFF.

The V gene is TRBV2, the J gene TRBJ2-7, with D unresolved. CDR3 length: 12 residues. Trimming shortened V by 5 bases and J by 6 bases, and 11 bases separated the two germline ends. The germline CDR1 and CDR2 sequences are SNHLY and FYNNEI. The CDR3: CASSSSVGEQYF. CDR3 DNA: TGTGCCAGCAGTTCATCGGTGGGCGAGCAGTACTTC.

The J gene is TRBJ1-1, the V gene TRBV25-1; 7 positions match TRBD1. Germline lookup yields CDR1 MGHDK and CDR2 SYGVNS. The ends lost 3 bases at V and 9 bases at J; junction bases unmatched: 10. The CDR3 has 14 amino acids. CDR3 loop: CASSDTHPTGKAFF. In nucleotides, the CDR3 is TGTGCCAGCAGTGACACCCATCCGACAGGGAAAGCTTTCTTT.

V and J are TRBV6-6 and TRBJ1-2, with D possibly matching TRBD1 (5 bases). Germline V CDR1 and CDR2: MNHNY, SVGAGI (reference sequence). The ends were cut back, 0 bases at V and 6 bases at J, with 14 bases in the middle. The CDR3 totals 15 residues. The CDR3 is CASSYSQGLSDGYTF. CDR3 bases: TGTGCCAGCAGTTACTCCCAGGGCCTAAGTGATGGCTACACCTTC.

The rearrangement joins TRBV7-3 to TRBJ2-1; D ambiguous. The germline V gene encodes CDR1 SGHTA and CDR2 FQGTGA. Trimming shortened V by 5 bases and J by 8 bases, and 13 bases separated the two germline ends. The CDR3 is 13 residues long. This chain's CDR3 is CASSQAARDEQFF. CDR3 DNA: TGTGCCAGCAGCCAGGCGGCCCGCGATGAGCAGTTCTTC.

The V and J genes are TRBV11-2 and TRBJ2-1; possibly TRBD1 or TRBD2 for D (6 bases each). The germline V gene has CDR1 SGHAT and CDR2 FQNNGV. V lost 0 bases and J lost 1, with 13 bases in between. The CDR3 totals 17 residues. CDR3 DNA sequence: TGTGCCAGCAGCTTAGACAGGGGCCGGGGGTCCTACAATGAGCAGTTCTTC. Translating gives CASSLDRGRGSYNEQFF.

This clone has at least ten counts. This chain connects TRBV10-3 to TRBJ2-1; D call uncertain. The V end was cut by 8 bases, the J end by 2 bases, with 16 bases between. Germline CDR1 is ENHRY and CDR2 is SYGVKD. The CDR3 is 15 amino acids. The CDR3 DNA sequence: TGTGCCATCTCGAGGTGGGAACCCCCCTACAATGAGCAGTTCTTC. Its translation is CAISRWEPPYNEQFF.

The CDR3: CASSRTQNTEAFF. The CDR3 nucleotides read TGCGCCAGCAGCAGAACACAGAACACTGAAGCTTTCTTT. The V gene is TRBV5-1, the J gene TRBJ1-1; D not resolved. V was pared by 4 bases and J by 1 base, with 8 bases between. The germline V gene encodes CDR1 SGHRS and CDR2 YFSETQ. CDR3 length: 13 amino acids.

This clone was seen a handful of times. The chain carries TRBV19 and TRBJ2-4; tentatively, D is TRBD1 (5 bases). From germline, CDR1 is LNHDA and CDR2 SQIVND (reference sequence). V was clipped by 7 bases and J by 7 bases, with 20 bases between them. This CDR3 comprises 15 residues. DNA of the CDR3: TGTGCCAGTATGGAGACAGACGCACTAACTAACATTCAGTACTTC. This gives the protein CASMETDALTNIQYF.

Points on this clone: Other DNA sequences in the same sample also yield this CDR3. For the CDR3, the DNA is TGTGCCAGCAGGAAGTTGGCAGGGACAGATACGCAGTATTTT. As protein: CASRKLAGTDTQYF. The gene calls are TRBV28 and TRBJ2-3; perhaps TRBD1 as D (5 bases). Trimming cost V 6 bases and J 3 bases, with 13 bases left between them. CDR3 length: 14 amino acids. Germline CDR1 is MDHEN and CDR2 is SYDVKM.

This chain connects TRBV28 to TRBJ2-7; D is perhaps TRBD1 (6 bases). V was shortened by 5 bases and J by 1 base, with 9 bases between the two germline ends. CDR3 size: 13 residues. CDR1 and CDR2 (germline): MDHEN, SYDVKM. The CDR3 reads CASSVTGSYEQYF. CDR3 DNA: TGTGCCAGCAGTGTTACAGGGTCCTACGAGCAGTACTTC.

The chain is built from TRBV19 and TRBJ2-3, with D unresolved. The CDR3 is 16 amino acids. Between the trimmed V and J ends, which lost 6 bases and 5 bases, there was a span of 21 bases. In germline, CDR1 is LNHDA, CDR2 SQIVND (reference sequence). CDR3 sequence (DNA): TGTGCCAGTAGCCCATTGGCCACAAGAATTCAAGATACGCAGTATTTT. Its translation: CASSPLATRIQDTQYF.

This clone has a single count. The chain uses TRBV18 and TRBJ2-5; D is ambiguous. This CDR3 is 13 amino acids long. Trimming stripped 5 bases from V and 0 bases from J, with 7 bases between. Per the germline V gene, CDR1 is KGHSH and CDR2 is LQKENI. CDR3 loop: CASSATYQETQYF. As DNA, the CDR3 is TGTGCCAGCTCAGCTACGTACCAAGAGACCCAGTACTTC.

This chain links TRBV2 with TRBJ1-2; D uncertain. This CDR3 is built from 13 residues. Trimming took off 3 bases at V and 7 bases at J, with 12 bases between the two ends. Germline V gene sequence: CDR1 SNHLY, CDR2 FYNNEI. CDR3 region: CASSDWQRAGYTF. The DNA for the CDR3 is TGTGCCAGCAGTGATTGGCAGAGAGCTGGCTACACCTTC.

V gene TRBV28 combines with J gene TRBJ1-5; D gene uncertain. CDR3 length: 14 amino acids. Per the germline V gene, CDR1 is MDHEN and CDR2 is SYDVKM. Deletions cut 10 bases from V and 6 bases from J, with 19 bases between. The CDR3 DNA reads as TGTGCCAACCAAAGGTGGGGAAGTGCTCAGCCCCAGCATTTT. Residues: CANQRWGSAQPQHF.

The chain is built from TRBV7-8 and TRBJ2-2; D gene unclear. Trimming removed 6 bases from V and 6 bases from J, with 20 bases in between. This CDR3 region has 16 residues. Germline lookup yields CDR1 SGHVS and CDR2 FQNEAQ. The CDR3 region is CASRITAQWVAGELFF. DNA of the CDR3: TGTGCCAGCAGGATAACCGCACAGTGGGTCGCCGGGGAGCTGTTTTTT.

The V call is TRBV7-5, the J call TRBJ2-6; TRBD2 is taken as the D call from the table, unchecked against the DNA. TRBV7-5 is a recognized pseudogene. This CDR3 comprises 16 residues. CDR3 sequence: CARSLSSSPGANVLTF. CDR3 bases: TGTGCCAGAAGCTTAAGTAGTAGCCCTGGGGCCAACGTCCTGACTTTC.

V and J are TRBV6-5 and TRBJ2-1; D is possibly TRBD1 (7 bases). With 7 bases removed from V and 9 bases from J, the gap between germline ends came to 10 bases. Germline CDR1 MNHEY, CDR2 SVGAGI. The CDR3 totals 11 residues. In DNA form, the CDR3 reads TGTGCCAGCACCCAGGGGGGTGAGCAGTTCTTC. Its translation is CASTQGGEQFF.

The chain carries TRBV27 and TRBJ1-5; D might be TRBD1 (6 bases). Per germline, CDR1 MNHEY and CDR2 SMNVEV (reference sequence). Trimming pared 5 bases from V and 4 bases from J, leaving 18 bases between. The CDR3 has 16 amino acids. The CDR3 loop is CASSPRGYQRNQPQHF. The CDR3 coding sequence is TGTGCCAGCAGTCCCAGGGGTTATCAGAGGAATCAGCCCCAGCATTTT.

The rearrangement links TRBV18 to TRBJ2-2, with a possible D match to TRBD2 (6 bases). Germline CDR1 and CDR2: KGHSH and LQKENI. V was shortened by 0 bases and J by 5 bases, with 13 bases between the two germline ends. This CDR3 region has 16 residues. CDR3 sequence reads: CASSPPGGTTTGELFF. Written as DNA, the CDR3 is TGTGCCAGCTCACCACCGGGCGGGACCACAACCGGGGAGCTGTTTTTT.

The rearrangement links TRBV25-1 to TRBJ2-2, with 13 bases matching TRBD2. The length of the CDR3 is 16 residues. The germline CDR1 and CDR2 sequences are MGHDK and SYGVNS. The J segment lost 4 bases and the V segment lost 4 bases, leaving 3 bases of the junction unmatched. The CDR3 here is CASSALAGGGTGELFF. The CDR3 region has the DNA TGTGCCAGCAGTGCACTAGCGGGAGGGGGCACCGGGGAGCTGTTTTTT.

The chain joins TRBV27 to TRBJ2-7; 8 bases are a match to TRBD1. V was pared by 2 bases and J by 2 bases, with 2 bases of the junction left unmatched. This CDR3 contains 14 residues. Per the germline V gene, CDR1 is MNHEY and CDR2 is SMNVEV (reference sequence). The CDR3, as DNA: TGTGCCAGCAGTTTAATGGGACAGGCCTACGAGCAGTACTTC. It is translated as CASSLMGQAYEQYF.

Notes on this clone: One base separates it from a far larger clone, so it is likely a read error. Other DNA variants within this sample encode the same CDR3. The gene calls are TRBV5-5 and TRBJ2-6; no firm D call. Trimming took 2 bases from V and 0 from J, leaving 6 bases between them. This CDR3 is 15 amino acids long. In germline, CDR1 is SGHKS, CDR2 YYEKEE (reference sequence). CDR3 residues: CASSLGSSGANVLTF. Here the CDR3 DNA reads TGTGCCAGCAGCTTAGGCAGCTCTGGGGCCAACGTCCTGACTTTC.